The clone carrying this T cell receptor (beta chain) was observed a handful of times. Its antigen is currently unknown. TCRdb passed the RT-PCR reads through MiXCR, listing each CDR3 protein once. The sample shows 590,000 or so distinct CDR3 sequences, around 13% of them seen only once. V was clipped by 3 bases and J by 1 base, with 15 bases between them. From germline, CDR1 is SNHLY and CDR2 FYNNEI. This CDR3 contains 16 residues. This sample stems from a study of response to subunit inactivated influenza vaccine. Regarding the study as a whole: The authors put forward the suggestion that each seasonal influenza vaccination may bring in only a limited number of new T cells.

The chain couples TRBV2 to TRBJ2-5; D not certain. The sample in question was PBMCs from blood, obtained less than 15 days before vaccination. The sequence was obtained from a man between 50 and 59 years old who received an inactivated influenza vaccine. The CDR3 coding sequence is TGTGCCAGCAGTGATGAGGCTACAAGCTCCCAAGAGACCCAGTACTTC. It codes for CASSDEATSSQETQYF. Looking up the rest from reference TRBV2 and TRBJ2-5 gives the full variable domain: EPEVTQTPSHQVTQMGQEVILRCVPISNHLYFYWYRQILGQKVEFLVSFYNNEISEKSEIFDDQFSVERPDGSNFTLKIRSTKLEDSAMYFCASSDEATSSQETQYFGPGTRLLVL.